This T cell receptor (beta chain) was sequenced in a study of cytomegalovirus exposure and HLA in healthy donors. CDR1 and CDR2 from the germline V gene are MDHEN and SYDVKM. The V and J ends lost 4 bases and 0 bases, in that order; junction bases with no gene match: 2. CDR3 length equals 15 residues. Study results and caveats: A later analysis associated 15,000 to 20,000 TCR beta sequences with HLA alleles at a 0.05 false discovery rate. Indistinguishable V segments, including TRBV6-2 and TRBV6-3, were excluded.

In regard to this clone: Its antigen is still unknown.

Use of 60 Vbeta and 13 Jbeta primers characterized the PCR. Assay used: immunoSEQ multiplex PCR; TCRdb lists only in-frame clones, some missing. The data contain fewer than 85,000 clones, around 66% of them singletons. This rearrangement joins TRBV28 to TRBJ1-1, with 10 bases matching TRBD1. The sequenced material came from PBMCs. The origin of this receptor is a man aged 60-69 years in good health and CMV-seropositive. CDR3 nucleotides: TGTGCCAGCAGTTGGACAGGGGGATTGAACACTGAAGCTTTCTTT. Residues: CASSWTGGLNTEAFF.